This T cell receptor beta chain stems from a study of CD8 T cells in Susac syndrome (dated by TCRdb to the late 2010s). About the study as a whole: The study used repertoire sequencing to test whether antigen drove CD8+ T cell activation and differentiation in Susac syndrome. Clonality of the CD8+ T cell repertoire was compared between about a dozen healthy donors, approximately 14 Susac syndrome patients and fewer than 16 multiple sclerosis patients.

What the research found in general, with its limitations: The TCR sequencing and HLA analysis was acknowledged to have included a relatively small number of individuals.

Peripheral blood CD8+ and CD4+ T cells from healthy donors, Susac syndrome patients and multiple sclerosis patients were profiled using high-throughput TCR beta sequencing. The multiple sclerosis controls were treatment-naive patients who had stable or active relapsing-remitting disease and met the revised McDonald criteria. Bulk CD8+ and CD4+ T cells were purified magnetically by negative isolation, whereas CD8+ TEMRA cells were enriched by FACS. Blood was drawn into EDTA tubes, processed within 24 hours, and PBMCs were isolated by density gradient centrifugation. PBMCs intended for TCR sequencing were cryopreserved in liquid nitrogen and thawed later in a water bath at 37 degrees C. Purity of sorted or isolated CD4+, CD8+ and CD8+ TEMRA cells was at least 90%. The junction carries 11 bases between V and J, which are trimmed by 3 bases and 1 base respectively. There are 15 amino acids in the CDR3, from cysteine to phenylalanine inclusive. CDR3 DNA only is kept here, 45 bases in frame from base 1. For CDR1 and CDR2, the germline V gene (reference sequence) lists LGHDT and YNNKEL.

RNA was extracted with the RNeasy kit and roughly 0.45 to 1 ug was reverse transcribed using random hexamers. TCR beta CDR3 regions were amplified with the immunoSEQ multiplex PCR assay covering 54 Vbeta and 13 Jbeta segments. Bias from PCR amplification was corrected by using a synthetic template baseline for primer optimization and for computational correction. The paper's data handling went like this. Reads were annotated to V, D and J genes according to IMGT and were analyzed with immunoSEQ Analyzer, with only productive sequences retained. Clonality was computed as one minus Shannon entropy normalized by log2 of the number of productive unique sequences. Public and private clones were assessed among the 100 most prevalent clones of each patient and control. Susac-specific clones were defined as absent from healthy and MS cohorts, about 1,100 published viral clones and other ImmuneACCESS disease sequences. TCRdb reran the public reads through fastp at Q25 and MiXCR, keeping productive beta chains. Under each unique CDR3 protein, matching rows form one entry showing the most common genes and DNA. The V and J calls come from TCRdb's annotation, not from the publication. The sample records approximately 300,000 distinct CDR3 sequences, roughly 85% of which are singletons. The ten biggest clones cover approximately 0.2% of the sample.

Details on this clonotype: No antigen is known for it. Qualities for individual bases were not recorded, and no much larger clone is one base off.

The rearranged segments are TRBV3-1 and TRBJ2-3; TRBD1 is possibly the D segment (5 matching bases). The TCR sequence derives from a human donor with multiple sclerosis. The source material was CD8+ T cells from PBMCs. The CDR3 is CASSQRTWRTDTQYF. The nucleotide sequence reads TGTGCCAGCAGCCAGCGGACATGGCGCACAGATACGCAGTATTTT.